The source of this T cell receptor (beta chain) is a study of metastatic and nonmetastatic thyroid tumors. No treatment had been given to any patient before thyroid surgery. Through MiXCR, TCRdb re-clonotyped the PCR reads. Of about 49,000 clones listed, about 4.3% are singletons. This CDR3 is built from 15 residues. Trimming cost V 5 bases and J 4 bases; bases outside gene matches: 8. From germline, CDR1 is SEHNR and CDR2 FQNEAQ (reference sequence). This clone was seen many times. This receptor was obtained from a female donor with papillary thyroid cancer or a benign thyroid nodule (not recorded which). Some clones in this sample may be carry-over from other donors' samples. The sequenced material came from blood. V is TRBV7-9 and J is TRBJ1-1; 9 bases agree with TRBD1. CDR3 nucleotide sequence: TGTGCCAGCAGCGGGCGACAGGGGGTAGGCACTGAAGCTTTCTTT. Its protein is CASSGRQGVGTEAFF. Supplemented by reference TRBV7-9 and TRBJ1-1, the full variable domain reads DTGVSQNPRHKITKRGQNVTFRCDPISEHNRLYWYRQTLGQGPEFLTYFQNEAQLEKSRLLSDRFSAERPKGSFSTLEIQRTEQGDSAMYLCASSGRQGVGTEAFFGQGTRLTVV.